This T cell receptor (beta chain) was retrieved from a study of blood T cell repertoires in COVID-19. Study overall: The United States, Italy and Spain were the sources of the acute and convalescent COVID-19 samples. Sample material is recorded as cDNA or gDNA derived from T cells, B-cell-depleted T cells, or PBMCs.

The germline CDR1 and CDR2 sequences are MNHEY and SVGEGT. V lost 4 bases to trimming and J lost 4 bases; unmatched junction nucleotides: 16. The CDR3 consists of 18 residues. Authors' analysis steps: Counts of nucleated cells, estimated from reference gene primer amplification, were obtained. Repertoires were generated with immunoSEQ multiplex PCR, while TCRdb's copy carries only in-frame clones and drops some. Clone size and V and J calls were adopted from that table, with D and trimming inferred from the DNA. The sample carries approximately 74,000 clones, about 86% recorded once. The sequenced sample was peripheral blood. The chain combines TRBV6-2 or TRBV6-3 with TRBJ2-3; 8 nucleotides line up with TRBD2. This clonotype originated in a woman of 80 years or more with active or convalescent COVID-19. CDR3 loop: CASSSPWPSGLGADTQYF. Here the CDR3 DNA reads TGTGCCAGCAGTTCCCCCTGGCCTTCGGGACTAGGGGCAGATACGCAGTATTTT.